Here is one T cell receptor (beta chain) with its context. Its antigen is currently unknown. This sample is drawn from a study of T cell responses to AZD1222 COVID-19 vaccine. TCRdb's copy holds only in-frame clones and misses some; the assay was immunoSEQ multiplex PCR. The data hold 120,000 or so clones, with about nine tenths observed a single time. Study-level points and caveats: Regions 160-218 and 743-854 dominated among vaccine-associated CD4 TCRs spanning spike. Nearly half of spike-specific TCRs reportedly target unmutated variant regions.

The V gene's germline CDR1 is SEHNR and CDR2 FQNEAQ (reference sequence). There are 12 residues in the CDR3. Trimming shortened V by 5 bases and J by 2 bases, and 7 bases separated the two germline ends. The chain links TRBV7-9 to TRBJ2-7; unclear D gene. This TCR was sampled from an adult who received the MenACWY meningococcal vaccine as a control. This material consisted of peripheral blood, taken 28 days after the second dose of the MenACWY control vaccine. The CDR3 coding sequence is TGTGCCAGCAGCCCCCCGGCCTACGAGCAGTACTTC. It codes for CASSPPAYEQYF.